The 3 T cell receptor beta chains below were found in one sample sequenced in a study of blood T cells in healthy people across ages. The use of a sample-barcoded 5' primer and a J-beta primer mix characterized a second PCR of roughly 7 to 11 cycles. From the 5' RACE reads, TCRdb called clonotypes with MiXCR, one entry per CDR3 protein. Counted here are 1.5 million to 2 million distinct CDR3 sequences, about 39% occurring once; the ten biggest clones make up 23%. Material for sequencing was blood. The receptors shown here come from a human donor in good health.

This clonotype was seen repeatedly, ten times or more. The chain employs TRBV7-2 and TRBJ2-5; unclear D gene. Germline values: CDR1 SGHTA, CDR2 FQGNSA. The V end lost 2 bases, the J end lost 0 bases, and 4 bases lay between the germline ends. CDR3 length equals 13 residues. The CDR3 coding sequence is TGTGCCAGCAGCTTAATCCACCAAGAGACCCAGTACTTC. Translation gives CASSLIHQETQYF.

The chain combines TRBV24-1 with TRBJ2-3; 11 positions match TRBD2. The CDR3 is 15 amino acids. The trim removed 4 bases at V and 7 bases at J, leaving 6 bases unmatched. Germline V gene sequence: CDR1 KGHDR, CDR2 SFDVKD. The CDR3 here is CATSDPGTSGYTQYF. Here the CDR3 DNA reads TGTGCCACCAGTGACCCCGGGACTAGCGGTTATACGCAGTATTTT.

This sequence joins TRBV20-1 and TRBJ1-2; D is possibly TRBD1 (6 bases). This CDR3 region has 17 residues. CDR1 is DFQATT, CDR2 SNEGSKA, per germline (reference sequence). V lost 0 bases to trimming and J lost 5 bases, with 22 bases between them. In nucleotides, the CDR3 is TGCAGTGCTAGAGATCCGTCACAGGGTTTGGATCGGTATGGCTACACCTTC. It translates to CSARDPSQGLDRYGYTF.